The next 27 T cell receptor beta chains were all read from a single sample in a study of CD4 T cells in relation to SARS-CoV-2 and coronaviruses. TCRdb's table, derived via immunoSEQ multiplex PCR, lists solely in-frame clones and lacks some. In the table there are roughly 30,000 clones, 70% to 80% of which are singletons. These receptors' targets are unknown. Before the COVID-19 pandemic, during about 2011-2019, CD4+ T cells were taken from unexposed donors. CD4+ T cells were isolated from the cells after 10 days of culture. Input material: CD4+ T cells from PBMCs, cultured in vitro. Source of these receptors: a human donor in good health.

The CDR3 sequence is CAWSSGTGTGEQYF. CDR3 nucleotides: TGTGCCTGGAGCTCCGGGACAGGGACTGGGGAGCAGTACTTC. The V and J genes are TRBV30 and TRBJ2-7; 9 positions agree with TRBD1. Germline CDR1 is GTSNPN and CDR2 is SVGIG (reference sequence). This CDR3 spans 14 amino acids. The V gene end was trimmed by 3 bases and the J gene end by 7 bases; junction bases not matched to a gene: 10.

Sample share makes this clone medium-sized (0.01 to 0.1%). This rearrangement joins TRBV14 to TRBJ1-3, with D maybe TRBD1 (5 bases). Trimming shortened V by 1 base and J by 0 bases, and 7 bases separated the two germline ends. CDR1 is SGHDN and CDR2 is FVKESK in the germline V gene. CDR3 length: 15 amino acids. The CDR3 nucleotides read TGTGCCAGCAGCCAAGGCAGGGTCTCTGGAAACACCATATATTTT. Encoded protein: CASSQGRVSGNTIYF.

This chain uses TRBV7-9 with TRBJ2-3, with TRBD2 matching 7 bases. J lost 6 bases, V lost 5 bases, and 11 bases had no gene match. Germline assignment: CDR1 SEHNR and CDR2 FQNEAQ (reference sequence). The CDR3 spans 15 residues. The CDR3 DNA reads TGTGCCAGCAGCCCCTTCCTAGCGGTGATGGATACGCAGTATTTT. Protein product: CASSPFLAVMDTQYF.

The chain recombines TRBV7-9 with TRBJ2-5; a possible D gene is TRBD2 (5 bases). The CDR3 consists of 16 residues. Germline CDR1 and CDR2: SEHNR and FQNEAQ (reference sequence). Trimming took off 1 base at V and 0 bases at J, with 12 bases between the two ends. The chain's CDR3 is CASSLDGGHHQETQYF. CDR3 coding DNA: TGTGCCAGCAGCTTAGATGGCGGGCACCACCAAGAGACCCAGTACTTC. Full variable domain (remainder filled in from reference TRBV7-9 and TRBJ2-5): DTGVSQNPRHKITKRGQNVTFRCDPISEHNRLYWYRQTLGQGPEFLTYFQNEAQLEKSRLLSDRFSAERPKGSFSTLEIQRTEQGDSAMYLCASSLDGGHHQETQYFGPGTRLLVL.

The chain recombines TRBV4-1 with TRBJ2-2; 14 nucleotides line up with TRBD2. J lost 7 bases, V lost 1 base, and 5 bases had no gene match. Germline CDR1 reads MGHRA; CDR2 reads YSYEKL. The CDR3 sequence is 17 residues long. The CDR3 DNA follows: TGCGCCAGCAGCCAAGCCCGACTAGCGGGAGGGTTCGGGGAGCTGTTTTTT. It translates to CASSQARLAGGFGELFF.

This chain joins TRBV4-1 and TRBJ1-2; D remains unclear. Trimming shortened V by 4 bases and J by 3 bases, and 9 bases separated the two germline ends. This CDR3 is 13 amino acids long. Germline-derived CDR1 and CDR2 are MGHRA and YSYEKL. The CDR3 loop is CASSLGGDYGYTF. In DNA, the CDR3 is TGCGCCAGCAGCCTAGGCGGCGACTATGGCTACACCTTC.

J is TRBJ2-7 and V is TRBV6-2 or TRBV6-3, with 12 bases identical to TRBD1. This CDR3 has 16 amino acids. In germline, CDR1 is MNHEY, CDR2 SVGEGT. The ends lost 5 bases at V and 4 bases at J; junction bases unmatched: 9. CDR3 DNA sequence: TGTGCCAGCAGTGGCCCACCGGGACAGGGGGCTTACGAGCAGTACTTC. Its translation: CASSGPPGQGAYEQYF.

This sequence joins TRBV2 and TRBJ2-2; D is unresolved. Germline-derived CDR1 and CDR2 are SNHLY and FYNNEI. The CDR3 has 14 residues. Trimming left V 2 bases short and J 5 bases short, with 9 bases between. DNA for the CDR3: TGTGCCAGCAGTGAACGGCATTCTACCGGGGAGCTGTTTTTT. Translating it yields CASSERHSTGELFF.

The chain has TRBV30 and TRBJ2-1, with 11 nucleotides matching TRBD2. Looked up from germline, CDR1 is GTSNPN and CDR2 is SVGIG (reference sequence). CDR3 length: 13 amino acids. V shed 6 bases and J 7 bases; nucleotides not matched to a gene: 5. In DNA, the CDR3 is TGTGCCTGTCTAGCGGGAGGATGGAATGAGCAGTTCTTC. Its protein product is CACLAGGWNEQFF.

The J gene is TRBJ2-2, the V gene TRBV6-5, with TRBD1 identical over 7 bases. CDR1 and CDR2 (germline): MNHEY, SVGAGI. This CDR3 contains 15 residues. Trimming at V came to 8 bases and at J to 1 base, leaving 7 bases not matched to a gene. CDR3 sequence: CASWTGQKNTGELFF. The DNA for the CDR3 is TGTGCCAGCTGGACAGGTCAAAAGAACACCGGGGAGCTGTTTTTT.

V gene TRBV10-3 combines with J gene TRBJ2-2; 7 bases line up with TRBD2. Trimming cost V 3 bases and J 4 bases; bases outside gene matches: 5. The CDR3 covers 15 residues. From germline, CDR1 is ENHRY and CDR2 SYGVKD. The CDR3 here is CAISDPGRSTGELFF. The CDR3 nucleotides are TGTGCCATCAGTGACCCCGGGAGGAGCACCGGGGAGCTGTTTTTT.

The chain couples TRBV11-1 to TRBJ2-2; tentatively, D is TRBD1 or TRBD2 (6 bases each). The V end lost 0 bases, the J end lost 6 bases, and 14 bases lay between the germline ends. Looked up from germline, CDR1 is SGHAT and CDR2 is FQDESV (reference sequence). The CDR3 consists of 16 residues. The CDR3 protein is CASSLAYVRGPGELFF. For the CDR3, the DNA is TGTGCCAGCAGCTTAGCGTATGTTCGGGGGCCCGGGGAGCTGTTTTTT.

The CDR3 reads CASSQEALSGLGPEQYF. The CDR3 coding sequence is TGCGCCAGCAGCCAAGAAGCCCTTTCGGGACTAGGCCCCGAGCAGTACTTC. This rearrangement joins TRBV4-3 to TRBJ2-7, with TRBD2 identical over 8 bases. Losses at the gene ends were 0 bases for V and 6 bases for J; bases not matched to a gene: 13. CDR1 LGHNA and CDR2 YSLEER come from the germline V gene. CDR3 length: 17 residues.

This chain connects TRBV19 to TRBJ1-6; a possible D gene is TRBD1 (6 bases). The germline CDR1 and CDR2 sequences are LNHDA and SQIVND (reference sequence). The CDR3 sequence is 16 residues long. The germline V and J ends were trimmed by 7 bases and 7 bases, with 20 bases remaining between them. The CDR3 protein is CASNPSWTDENSPLHF. CDR3 DNA sequence: TGTGCCAGTAACCCTTCGTGGACAGATGAAAATTCACCCCTCCACTTT.

The chain combines TRBV6-5 with TRBJ2-7, with D possibly TRBD1 on 5 matching bases. Trimming took 2 bases from V and 1 from J, leaving 12 bases between them. The germline V gene encodes CDR1 MNHEY and CDR2 SVGAGI. This CDR3 spans 15 amino acids. CDR3 bases: TGTGCCAGCAGTTACGGTAGGGGCAGTTCCTACGAGCAGTACTTC. It is translated as CASSYGRGSSYEQYF.

This rearrangement joins TRBV10-3 to TRBJ1-4; D unresolved. Looked up from germline, CDR1 is ENHRY and CDR2 is SYGVKD. CDR3 length equals 13 residues. Trimming pared 6 bases from V and 8 bases from J, leaving 13 bases between. As DNA, the CDR3 is TGTGCCATCAGCGCAGGCTTCATAGAAAAACTGTTTTTT. Translating it yields CAISAGFIEKLFF.

The chain combines TRBV19 with TRBJ1-2, with D tentatively TRBD1 (6 bases). Per germline, CDR1 LNHDA and CDR2 SQIVND (reference sequence). CDR3 length equals 14 residues. Trimming removed 6 bases at V and 8 bases at J, with 19 bases between. CDR3 nucleotides: TGTGCCAGTAGCCGGGCTACAGGGACCATAGGCTACACCTTC. As protein: CASSRATGTIGYTF. The full variable domain, completed using reference TRBV19 and TRBJ1-2, is DGGITQSPKYLFRKEGQNVTLSCEQNLNHDAMYWYRQDPGQGLRLIYYSQIVNDFQKGDIAEGYSVSREKKESFPLTVTSAQKNPTAFYLCASSRATGTIGYTFGSGTRLTVV.

J is TRBJ2-5 and V is TRBV6-2 or TRBV6-3, with 7 bases aligning to TRBD2. Germline V CDR1 and CDR2: MNHEY, SVGEGT. CDR3 length: 14 amino acids. Trimming took 6 bases from V and 4 from J; bases not matched to a gene: 8. The CDR3 loop is CASSLRLARETQYF. As DNA, the CDR3 is TGTGCCAGCAGCCTAAGACTAGCCAGAGAGACCCAGTACTTC.

The chain recombines TRBV3-1 (or the pseudogene TRBV3-2) with TRBJ2-6, with TRBD1 matching over 11 bases. CDR3 size: 19 residues. Trimming at V came to 3 bases and at J to 4 bases, leaving 11 bases not matched to a gene. Germline CDR1 is LGHDT and CDR2 is YNNKEL (reference sequence). CDR3 loop: CASSHEIRTGGEGANVLTF. Written as DNA, the CDR3 is TGTGCCAGCAGCCATGAGATTCGGACAGGGGGCGAGGGGGCCAACGTCCTGACTTTC.

The gene calls are TRBV9 and TRBJ2-7, with 7 nucleotides matching TRBD2. The V gene's germline CDR1 is SGDLS and CDR2 YYNGEE. The CDR3 runs 15 residues. V shed 0 bases and J 4 bases; nucleotides not matched to a gene: 7. The CDR3 DNA reads TGTGCCAGCAGCGTAGGGGGGGAGGGAGTGTACGAGCAGTACTTC. This encodes CASSVGGEGVYEQYF.

CDR3 sequence: CASSQGRPPTGELFF. CDR3 nucleotides: TGTGCCAGCAGCCAAGGCAGGCCTCCTACCGGGGAGCTGTTTTTT. The chain employs TRBV3-1 (or the pseudogene TRBV3-2) and TRBJ2-2; no definite D call. The germline V gene encodes CDR1 LGHDT and CDR2 YNNKEL (reference sequence). V gave up 1 base and J gave up 5 bases, with 11 bases separating them. The CDR3 loop spans 15 amino acids.

The J gene is TRBJ1-1, the V gene TRBV27; D may be TRBD1 (6 bases). V shed 7 bases and J shed 0 bases, with 18 bases lying between them. This CDR3 contains 16 residues. The V gene's germline CDR1 is MNHEY and CDR2 SMNVEV (reference sequence). CDR3 coding DNA: TGTGCCAGCATCTCCACCGGGACAACTATGAACACTGAAGCTTTCTTT. Encoded protein: CASISTGTTMNTEAFF.

The chain recombines TRBV5-1 with TRBJ1-2, with D possibly matching TRBD1 (5 bases). CDR1 and CDR2 (germline): SGHRS, YFSETQ. Trimming left V 4 bases short and J 6 bases short, with 16 bases between. The CDR3 has 14 residues. The CDR3 region has the DNA TGCGCCAGCAGCCCAACCGGGGGAGGTGATGGCTACACCTTC. It is translated as CASSPTGGGDGYTF.

Here the CDR3 DNA reads TGCGCCAGCAGCCAAGATTGGACTAGCGGGGCCTACGAGCAGTACTTC. Amino acids: CASSQDWTSGAYEQYF. The genes are TRBV4-3 and TRBJ2-7, with 12 bases identical to TRBD2. The CDR3 runs 16 residues. V lost 0 bases, J lost 2 bases, and 2 bases stayed unmatched. The germline CDR1 and CDR2 sequences are LGHNA and YSLEER.

The rearrangement joins TRBV7-9 to TRBJ2-5; possible D gene TRBD2, 6 bases. CDR1 is SEHNR, CDR2 FQNEAQ, per germline (reference sequence). V lost 8 bases to trimming and J lost 2 bases, with 18 bases between them. The CDR3 spans 15 residues. The CDR3 nucleotides are TGTGCCAGCCGGGGTAGGGAGGCGGGACAAGAGACCCAGTACTTC. Translated, it gives CASRGREAGQETQYF.

The V and J genes are TRBV4-3 and TRBJ1-1; D is unclear. The V gene's germline CDR1 is LGHNA and CDR2 YSLEER. Trimming shortened V by 0 bases and J by 5 bases, and 7 bases separated the two germline ends. The CDR3 has 13 amino acids. CDR3 DNA: TGCGCCAGCAGCCAAGATTTAGAGACTGAAGCTTTCTTT. This codes for CASSQDLETEAFF.

The chain has TRBV19 and TRBJ2-3; D not resolved. In germline, CDR1 is LNHDA, CDR2 SQIVND (reference sequence). The CDR3 length is 14 residues. V was pared by 8 bases and J by 1 base, with 13 bases between. This chain's CDR3 is CASAPLAGTDTQYF. CDR3 coding DNA: TGTGCCAGTGCCCCTCTGGCGGGCACAGATACGCAGTATTTT.